The 18 T cell receptor beta chains given below trace back to one sample, sequenced in a study of shared clonotypes between healthy human individuals. TCRdb's table, derived via immunoSEQ multiplex PCR, lists solely in-frame clones and lacks some. The data hold 2 million to 3 million clones, with over 85% observed a single time. Source material: naive CD4+ T cells from PBMCs. Subset noted: CD45RA+ positively selected. These receptors all stem from a man aged 18-30 years in good health. Some clones in this sample may be carry-over from other donors' samples.

The chain carries TRBV15 and TRBJ2-7, with D uncertain. The CDR3 sequence is 14 residues long. Trimming left V 9 bases short and J 2 bases short, with 17 bases between. Germline CDR1 LNHNV, CDR2 YYDKDF (reference sequence). The CDR3 DNA follows: TGTGCCACTAGAAGAACGACCGTAACCTACGAGCAGTACTTC. It encodes CATRRTTVTYEQYF.

A note on this clone: This same CDR3 is encoded by further DNA sequences in the sample. Here the CDR3 DNA reads TGTGCCAGCAGCCCGGGACTAGCTGGCGAGCAGTACTTC. This sequence encodes CASSPGLAGEQYF. V and J are TRBV28 and TRBJ2-7; 9 nucleotides agree with TRBD2. CDR1 is MDHEN and CDR2 is SYDVKM in the germline V gene. Trimming took 6 bases from V and 6 from J; bases not matched to a gene: 6. The CDR3 totals 13 residues.

For this clone: One end of the junction fails to match germline, which may point to a read error. The chain recombines TRBV27 with TRBJ1-6, with 7 bases that match TRBD1. Germline V gene sequence: CDR1 MNHEY, CDR2 SMNVEV (reference sequence). The CDR3 covers 14 residues. The CDR3 protein is CASSLRQGGSPPHF. The CDR3 DNA is TGTGCCAGCAGTTTGAGACAGGGCGGTTCACCCCCCCACTTT.

V is TRBV28 and J is TRBJ2-5, with D perhaps TRBD2 (7 bases). Germline V gene data show CDR1 as MDHEN and CDR2 as SYDVKM. Trimming pared 2 bases from V and 3 bases from J, leaving 13 bases between. The length of the CDR3 is 15 residues. This CDR3 is CASSLVGAGEETQYF. CDR3 coding DNA: TGTGCCAGCAGTTTAGTGGGGGCGGGAGAAGAGACCCAGTACTTC.

This sequence joins TRBV5-1 and TRBJ2-7; D possibly uses TRBD1 or TRBD2 (5 bases each). Trimming left V 0 bases short and J 3 bases short, with 13 bases between. CDR3 length: 15 amino acids. The germline gives CDR1 SGHRS, CDR2 YFSETQ. The CDR3 is CASSLDPGRIYEQYF. The CDR3 coding sequence is TGCGCCAGCAGCTTGGATCCGGGACGGATCTACGAGCAGTACTTC.

With regard to this clone: Other DNA sequences in this specimen translate into the identical CDR3. This CDR3 reads CASSLPGEDTQYF. CDR3 coding DNA: TGCGCCAGCAGCCTACCGGGTGAAGATACGCAGTATTTT. The chain carries TRBV5-1 and TRBJ2-3; D is unclear. V was shortened by 4 bases and J by 5 bases, with 11 bases between the two germline ends. CDR1 and CDR2 from the germline V gene are SGHRS and YFSETQ. The CDR3 has 13 residues.

The genes are TRBV6-1 and TRBJ2-3, with TRBD2 matching over 15 bases. This CDR3 spans 16 amino acids. V was clipped by 1 base and J by 4 bases; unmatched bases: 0. CDR1 and CDR2 from the germline V gene are MNHNS and SASEGT. CDR3 sequence reads: CASSEGTSGRADTQYF. The CDR3 DNA sequence: TGTGCCAGCAGTGAAGGGACTAGCGGGAGGGCAGATACGCAGTATTTT.

The chain is built from TRBV2 and TRBJ2-1, with 8 bases that match TRBD2. The CDR3 contains 17 residues. J was trimmed by 10 bases and V by 4 bases; bases with no gene match: 18. Looked up from germline, CDR1 is SNHLY and CDR2 is FYNNEI. The CDR3 spells CASSASRLAPIGGEQFF. CDR3 sequence (DNA): TGTGCCAGCAGTGCAAGCCGACTAGCGCCAATCGGGGGAGAGCAGTTCTTC. Full variable domain (missing parts from reference TRBV2 and TRBJ2-1): EPEVTQTPSHQVTQMGQEVILRCVPISNHLYFYWYRQILGQKVEFLVSFYNNEISEKSEIFDDQFSVERPDGSNFTLKIRSTKLEDSAMYFCASSASRLAPIGGEQFFGPGTRLTVL.

V usage is TRBV6-6 and J usage is TRBJ2-7; tentatively, D is TRBD1 (5 bases). The CDR3 totals 16 residues. Looked up from germline, CDR1 is MNHNY and CDR2 is SVGAGI (reference sequence). Trimming pared 5 bases from V and 3 bases from J, leaving 20 bases between. The CDR3 spells CASSRNPRTPFYEQYF. CDR3 bases: TGTGCCAGCAGTCGGAACCCTCGGACACCTTTCTACGAGCAGTACTTC.

The CDR3 sequence: CASTRGGGGDTQYF. CDR3 in DNA: TGTGCCAGCACCCGGGGGGGAGGAGGAGATACGCAGTATTTT. The V and J genes are TRBV14 and TRBJ2-3; 8 nucleotides agree with TRBD2. Unmatched junction bases numbered 8, after V lost 7 bases and J lost 5 bases. CDR3 length equals 14 residues. In germline, CDR1 is SGHDN, CDR2 FVKESK.

The rearrangement links TRBV18 to TRBJ2-5, with D unresolved. Trimming removed 3 bases from V and 1 base from J, with 9 bases in between. This CDR3 has 14 amino acids. CDR1 KGHSH and CDR2 LQKENI come from the germline V gene. The CDR3 sequence is CASSPKNTQETQYF. The CDR3 region has the DNA TGTGCCAGCTCACCGAAAAATACCCAAGAGACCCAGTACTTC.

The chain has TRBV2 and TRBJ1-5; TRBD1 is a possible D gene (6 bases). The germline CDR1 and CDR2 sequences are SNHLY and FYNNEI. Trimming left V 3 bases short and J 6 bases short, with 12 bases between. This CDR3 is built from 14 residues. The CDR3 reads CASSEGRGRQPQHF. CDR3 in DNA: TGTGCCAGCAGTGAGGGCAGGGGACGTCAGCCCCAGCATTTT.

V and J are TRBV20-1 and TRBJ2-4; D is tentatively TRBD1 or TRBD2 (5 bases each). Deletions cut 3 bases from V and 7 bases from J, with 7 bases between. The V gene's germline CDR1 is DFQATT and CDR2 SNEGSKA (reference sequence). This CDR3 has 11 residues. CDR3 nucleotide sequence: TGCAGTGCTAGCTGGGGGAACATTCAGTACTTC. Encoded protein: CSASWGNIQYF.

The chain recombines TRBV2 with TRBJ2-7; D ambiguous. Trimming removed 8 bases at V and 0 bases at J, with 11 bases between. There are 13 residues in the CDR3. Germline V gene sequence: CDR1 SNHLY, CDR2 FYNNEI. CDR3 in amino acids: CASFLSTSYEQYF. The CDR3 DNA reads as TGTGCCAGCTTTTTGTCTACCTCCTACGAGCAGTACTTC.

V gene TRBV30 combines with J gene TRBJ1-2; D may be TRBD1 (5 bases). This CDR3 is built from 15 residues. Trimming pared 5 bases from V and 4 bases from J, leaving 20 bases between. Germline CDR1 reads GTSNPN; CDR2 reads SVGIG (reference sequence). The chain's CDR3 is CAWGAGTKGAYGYTF. The CDR3 region has the DNA TGTGCCTGGGGCGCCGGGACCAAGGGAGCCTATGGCTACACCTTC. The full variable domain, rest sourced from reference TRBV30 and TRBJ1-2, is SQTIHQWPATLVQPVGSPLSLECTVEGTSNPNLYWYRQAAGRGLQLLFYSVGIGQISSEVPQNLSASRPQDRQFILSSKKLLLSDSGFYLCAWGAGTKGAYGYTFGSGTRLTVV.

The chain employs TRBV28 and TRBJ2-1; the D gene is possibly TRBD2 (5 bases). Between the trimmed V and J ends, which lost 7 bases and 4 bases, there was a span of 11 bases. CDR1 MDHEN and CDR2 SYDVKM come from the germline V gene. The CDR3 spans 13 residues. CDR3 DNA: TGTGCCAGCACCTCGGGATTTTACAATGAGCAGTTCTTC. Protein product: CASTSGFYNEQFF.

This clone was observed a handful of times. The gene calls are TRBV7-6 and TRBJ2-2; D tentatively fits TRBD1 or TRBD2 (5 bases each). CDR3 length equals 12 residues. V dropped 5 bases and J dropped 6 bases, with 7 bases sitting between them. Germline CDR1 reads SGHVS; CDR2 reads FNYEAQ. CDR3 nucleotide sequence: TGTGCCAGCAGCATGGGACCCGGGGAGCTGTTTTTT. Translated, it gives CASSMGPGELFF.

The chain couples TRBV28 to TRBJ2-2, with 7 nucleotides matching TRBD2. CDR3 length: 13 residues. Germline V gene lookup returns CDR1 MDHEN and CDR2 SYDVKM. J gave up 2 bases and V 7 bases, and 1 base lay outside the gene matches. As DNA, the CDR3 is TGTGCCAGCATGACTAGCAACACCGGGGAGCTGTTTTTT. It yields the protein CASMTSNTGELFF.